A selection of T cell receptor beta chains follows, all from one sample in a study of cytomegalovirus exposure and HLA in healthy donors. The assay was immunoSEQ multiplex PCR, and TCRdb's table has in-frame clones only and misses some. Among 130,000 to 150,000 clones, around 75% were seen once, and the ten largest hold around 1.6%. Sequencing was performed on PBMCs. Receptors originate from a woman aged 18-29 years in good health and CMV-seronegative. CDR3s include the opening cysteine and the closing phenylalanine or tryptophan. D genes are given only for firm matches. Where a row states a size, it is once, few, many or the class of an expanded clone; other rows omit it.

clone_size: -; j_call: TRBJ2-1; v_call: TRBV6-4; d_call: TRBD2; cdr3_nt: TGTGCCAGCAGTGGGAGACTAGCGGGATCCTACAATGAGCAGTTCTTC; cdr3_aa: CASSGRLAGSYNEQFF
clone_size: -; j_call: TRBJ2-2; v_call: TRBV28; d_call: -; cdr3_nt: TGTGCCAGCAGATCACAGGCGCCCGGGGAGCTGTTTTTT; cdr3_aa: CASRSQAPGELFF
clone_size: -; j_call: TRBJ1-1; v_call: TRBV28; d_call: TRBD1; cdr3_nt: TGTGCCAGCAGTGGACAGGGTAACACTGAAGCTTTCTTT; cdr3_aa: CASSGQGNTEAFF
clone_size: -; j_call: TRBJ2-7; v_call: TRBV19; d_call: -; cdr3_nt: TGTGCCAGTAGTATACTCGAGCAGTACTTC; cdr3_aa: CASSILEQYF
clone_size: -; j_call: TRBJ2-6; v_call: TRBV7-3; d_call: -; cdr3_nt: TGTGCCAGCAGTCCCGTAGAGGGGGTGGCCAACGGCCTGACTTTC; cdr3_aa: CASSPVEGVANGLTF
clone_size: -; j_call: TRBJ2-2; v_call: TRBV7-2; d_call: -; cdr3_nt: TGTGCCAGCAGCGACCTACTCGGCAGGGTAGGCACCGGGGAGCTGTTTTTT; cdr3_aa: CASSDLLGRVGTGELFF
clone_size: -; j_call: TRBJ1-6; v_call: TRBV2; d_call: -; cdr3_nt: TGTGCCAGCTCGTTTTGGGGGGATAATTCACCCCTCCACTTT; cdr3_aa: CASSFWGDNSPLHF
clone_size: -; j_call: TRBJ2-1; v_call: TRBV7-2; d_call: -; cdr3_nt: TGTGCCAGCAGCTCATTAGGTGGACTTATTAATGAGCAGTTCTTC; cdr3_aa: CASSSLGGLINEQFF
clone_size: -; j_call: TRBJ2-4; v_call: TRBV6-1; d_call: TRBD1; cdr3_nt: TGTGCCAGCAGTGATCAGGGACAGGGAGTCAAAAACATTCAGTACTTC; cdr3_aa: CASSDQGQGVKNIQYF
clone_size: few; j_call: TRBJ1-2; v_call: TRBV7-9; d_call: -; cdr3_nt: TGTGCCAGCAGCTTACTAGGAGGCCAGAACTATGGCTACACCTTC; cdr3_aa: CASSLLGGQNYGYTF
clone_size: -; j_call: TRBJ1-1; v_call: TRBV4-1; d_call: -; cdr3_nt: TGCGCCAGCAGCCAACCGCGGGGGAACACTGAAGCTTTCTTT; cdr3_aa: CASSQPRGNTEAFF
clone_size: -; j_call: TRBJ2-3; v_call: TRBV5-4; d_call: -; cdr3_nt: TGTGCCAGCAGTGACCCGACTAAGCGGAGCACAGATACGCAGTATTTT; cdr3_aa: CASSDPTKRSTDTQYF
clone_size: -; j_call: TRBJ2-5; v_call: TRBV4-2; d_call: TRBD2; cdr3_nt: TGTGCCAGCAGCCAAGCTAGCGGGGTCGGAGAGACCCAGTACTTC; cdr3_aa: CASSQASGVGETQYF
clone_size: -; j_call: TRBJ2-1; v_call: TRBV5-1; d_call: -; cdr3_nt: TGCGCCAGCAGCTTCCAGGGGCAAGGCAATGAGCAGTTCTTC; cdr3_aa: CASSFQGQGNEQFF
clone_size: -; j_call: TRBJ1-1; v_call: TRBV2; d_call: -; cdr3_nt: TGTGCCAGCAGTGGTTCAGGGAACACTGAAGCTTTCTTT; cdr3_aa: CASSGSGNTEAFF
clone_size: -; j_call: TRBJ1-3; v_call: TRBV12-5; d_call: -; cdr3_nt: TGTGCTAGTGGTTTGGTACGGGGAGTGCCAATCCTATCTGGAAACACCATATATTTT; cdr3_aa: CASGLVRGVPILSGNTIYF
clone_size: few; j_call: TRBJ1-2; v_call: TRBV7-2; d_call: -; cdr3_nt: TGTGCCAGCAGCCCCGACAGCGCCAGTTATGGCTACACCTTC; cdr3_aa: CASSPDSASYGYTF
clone_size: -; j_call: TRBJ2-5; v_call: TRBV5-1; d_call: TRBD1; cdr3_nt: TGCGCCAGCAGCTCGGGACAGATACAAGAGACCCAGTACTTC; cdr3_aa: CASSSGQIQETQYF
clone_size: -; j_call: TRBJ1-2; v_call: TRBV19; d_call: -; cdr3_nt: TGTGCCAGTAGTATAGTACTTCCAACGGATGGCTACACCTTC; cdr3_aa: CASSIVLPTDGYTF
clone_size: -; j_call: TRBJ2-3; v_call: TRBV13; d_call: TRBD2; cdr3_nt: TGTGCCAGCAGCCAAACTAGCGGAGACACAGATACGCAGTATTTT; cdr3_aa: CASSQTSGDTDTQYF
clone_size: -; j_call: TRBJ2-2; v_call: TRBV9; d_call: TRBD1; cdr3_nt: TGTGCCAGCAGCTCACAGGGACAGGGGAGAGGGGAGCTGTTTTTT; cdr3_aa: CASSSQGQGRGELFF
clone_size: -; j_call: TRBJ2-3; v_call: TRBV4-3; d_call: -; cdr3_nt: TGCGCCAGCAGCCAAGAAGGGGGGGTTAGCGGTGCATACTCAGATACGCAGTATTTT; cdr3_aa: CASSQEGGVSGAYSDTQYF
clone_size: -; j_call: TRBJ2-1; v_call: TRBV7-8; d_call: TRBD1; cdr3_nt: TGTGCCAGCAGCCACTTTGACAGGGACGTCAATGAGCAGTTCTTC; cdr3_aa: CASSHFDRDVNEQFF
clone_size: -; j_call: TRBJ2-1; v_call: TRBV5-6; d_call: TRBD2; cdr3_nt: TGTGCCAGCAGCGCGGTTACTAGCGGGAGGAACAATGAGCAGTTCTTC; cdr3_aa: CASSAVTSGRNNEQFF
clone_size: -; j_call: TRBJ2-3; v_call: TRBV28; d_call: TRBD2; cdr3_nt: TGTGCCAGCAGTTTAGCTCATCAGCGGGGGGACACAGATACGCAGTATTTT; cdr3_aa: CASSLAHQRGDTDTQYF
clone_size: -; j_call: TRBJ1-6; v_call: TRBV7-9; d_call: -; cdr3_nt: TGTGCCAGCAGCTTCGAACAGGGTAATTCACCCCTCCACTTT; cdr3_aa: CASSFEQGNSPLHF
clone_size: -; j_call: TRBJ2-1; v_call: TRBV2; d_call: TRBD2; cdr3_nt: TGTGCCAGCAGTGGGTTCTTTGGCGGGAGAGATTACAATGAGCAGTTCTTC; cdr3_aa: CASSGFFGGRDYNEQFF
clone_size: -; j_call: TRBJ2-1; v_call: TRBV7-2; d_call: TRBD2; cdr3_nt: TGTGCCAGCAGCTTAGTGGGCCAAGGGTACGGGGGGGCTTGGGAGCAGTTCTTC; cdr3_aa: CASSLVGQGYGGAWEQFF
clone_size: -; j_call: TRBJ2-5; v_call: TRBV6-1; d_call: TRBD2; cdr3_nt: TGTGCCAGCAGTGAAACACCGGGACTAGCATTTCAAGAGACCCAGTACTTC; cdr3_aa: CASSETPGLAFQETQYF
clone_size: -; j_call: TRBJ1-4; v_call: TRBV18; d_call: -; cdr3_nt: TGTGCCAGCTCATTCCAAGCGCTTACAACTAATGAAAAACTGTTTTTT; cdr3_aa: CASSFQALTTNEKLFF
clone_size: -; j_call: TRBJ2-2; v_call: TRBV18; d_call: TRBD1; cdr3_nt: TGTGCCAGCTCAGAACGACAGGGGATAACCGGGGAGCTGTTTTTT; cdr3_aa: CASSERQGITGELFF
clone_size: -; j_call: TRBJ2-2; v_call: TRBV5-1; d_call: TRBD1; cdr3_nt: TGCGCCAGCAGCAGCCTTCAGGGGGCGACCGGGGAGCTGTTTTTT; cdr3_aa: CASSSLQGATGELFF
clone_size: -; j_call: TRBJ2-5; v_call: TRBV2; d_call: TRBD2; cdr3_nt: TGTGCCAGCACAGTCGGACTAGCGGGGTTAGAGACCCAGTACTTC; cdr3_aa: CASTVGLAGLETQYF
clone_size: few; j_call: TRBJ2-3; v_call: TRBV9; d_call: TRBD1; cdr3_nt: TGTGCCAGCAGCTCTGGACCGGGACAGGGGATAGATACGCAGTATTTT; cdr3_aa: CASSSGPGQGIDTQYF
clone_size: -; j_call: TRBJ1-4; v_call: TRBV27; d_call: -; cdr3_nt: TGTGCCAGCAGTTTATGGCAGGGGAATGAAAAACTGTTTTTT; cdr3_aa: CASSLWQGNEKLFF
clone_size: -; j_call: TRBJ1-4; v_call: TRBV4-1; d_call: -; cdr3_nt: TGCGCCAGCAGCCAAGTAAAGTTTGTCGGTGAAAAACTGTTTTTT; cdr3_aa: CASSQVKFVGEKLFF